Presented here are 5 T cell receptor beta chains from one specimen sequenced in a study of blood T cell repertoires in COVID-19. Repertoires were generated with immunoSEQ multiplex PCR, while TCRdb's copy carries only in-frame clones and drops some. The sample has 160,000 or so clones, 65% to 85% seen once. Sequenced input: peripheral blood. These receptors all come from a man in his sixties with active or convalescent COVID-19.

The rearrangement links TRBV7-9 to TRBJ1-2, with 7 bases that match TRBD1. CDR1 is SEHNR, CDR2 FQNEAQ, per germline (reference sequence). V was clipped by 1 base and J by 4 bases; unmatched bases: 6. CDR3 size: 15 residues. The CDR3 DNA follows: TGTGCCAGCAGCTTAGGAGGGGGCGCGATCTATGGCTACACCTTC. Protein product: CASSLGGGAIYGYTF. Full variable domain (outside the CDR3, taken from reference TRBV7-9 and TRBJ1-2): DTGVSQNPRHKITKRGQNVTFRCDPISEHNRLYWYRQTLGQGPEFLTYFQNEAQLEKSRLLSDRFSAERPKGSFSTLEIQRTEQGDSAMYLCASSLGGGAIYGYTFGSGTRLTVV.

The CDR3 DNA reads as TGTGCAAGTCGCTTAGATCAGGCAGATACGCAGTATTTT. It is translated as CASRLDQADTQYF. This chain joins TRBV12-2 and TRBJ2-3; the D call TRBD1 from the table was never checked on the DNA. TRBV12-2 is listed as a pseudogene. The CDR3 length is 13 residues.

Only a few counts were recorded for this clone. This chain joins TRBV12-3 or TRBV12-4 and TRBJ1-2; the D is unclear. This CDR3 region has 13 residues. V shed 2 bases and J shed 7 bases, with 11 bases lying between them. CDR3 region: CASSLTNSGGYTF. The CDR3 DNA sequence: TGTGCCAGCAGTTTAACGAATTCGGGTGGCTACACCTTC.

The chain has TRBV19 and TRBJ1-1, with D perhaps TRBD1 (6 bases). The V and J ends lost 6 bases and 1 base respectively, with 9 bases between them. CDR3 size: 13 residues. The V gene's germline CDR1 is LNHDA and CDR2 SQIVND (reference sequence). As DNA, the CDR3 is TGTGCCAGTAGCCGACAGGAGAACACTGAAGCTTTCTTT. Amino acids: CASSRQENTEAFF.

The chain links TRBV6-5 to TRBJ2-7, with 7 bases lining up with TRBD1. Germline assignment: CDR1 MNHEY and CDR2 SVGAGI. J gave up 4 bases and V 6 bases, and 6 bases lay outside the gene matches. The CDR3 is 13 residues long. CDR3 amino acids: CASRPTGRYEQYF. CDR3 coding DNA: TGTGCCAGCAGGCCGACAGGGAGATACGAGCAGTACTTC.